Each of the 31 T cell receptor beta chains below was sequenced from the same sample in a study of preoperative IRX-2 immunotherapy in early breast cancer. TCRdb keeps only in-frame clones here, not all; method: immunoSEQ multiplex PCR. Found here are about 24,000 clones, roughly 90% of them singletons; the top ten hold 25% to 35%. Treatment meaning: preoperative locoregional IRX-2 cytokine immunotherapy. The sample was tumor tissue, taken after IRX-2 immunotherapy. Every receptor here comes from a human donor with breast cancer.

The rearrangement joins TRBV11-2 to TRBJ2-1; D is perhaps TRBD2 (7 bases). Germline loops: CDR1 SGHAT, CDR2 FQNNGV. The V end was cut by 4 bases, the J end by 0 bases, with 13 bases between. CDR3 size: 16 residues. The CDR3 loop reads CASSSAGASSYNEQFF. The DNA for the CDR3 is TGTGCCAGCAGCTCCGCGGGGGCCAGCTCCTACAATGAGCAGTTCTTC.

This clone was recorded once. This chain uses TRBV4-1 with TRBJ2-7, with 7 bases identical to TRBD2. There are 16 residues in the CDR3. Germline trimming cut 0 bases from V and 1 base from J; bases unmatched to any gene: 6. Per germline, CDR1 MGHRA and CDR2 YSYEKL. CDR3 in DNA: TGCGCCAGCAGCCAAGATGGGGCTAGCGGTTCCTACGAGCAGTACTTC. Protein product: CASSQDGASGSYEQYF.

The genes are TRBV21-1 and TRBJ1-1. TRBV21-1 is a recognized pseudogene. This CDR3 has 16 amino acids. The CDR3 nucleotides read TGTGCCAGCAGCAAAGTTCAACTTTGGAGGAACACTGAAGCTTTCTTT. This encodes CASSKVQLWRNTEAFF.

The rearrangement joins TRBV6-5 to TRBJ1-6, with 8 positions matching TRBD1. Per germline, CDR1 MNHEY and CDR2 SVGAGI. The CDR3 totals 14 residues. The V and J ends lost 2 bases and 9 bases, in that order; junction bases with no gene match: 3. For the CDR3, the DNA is TGTGCCAGCAGTTACGGACAGGGTATTTCACCCCTCCACTTT. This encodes CASSYGQGISPLHF.

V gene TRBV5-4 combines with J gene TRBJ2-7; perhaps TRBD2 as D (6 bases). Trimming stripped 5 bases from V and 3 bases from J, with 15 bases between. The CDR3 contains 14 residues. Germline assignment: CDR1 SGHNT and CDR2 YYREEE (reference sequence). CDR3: CASRTFGRGYEQYF. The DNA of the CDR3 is TGTGCCAGCAGAACTTTTGGGCGGGGCTACGAGCAGTACTTC.

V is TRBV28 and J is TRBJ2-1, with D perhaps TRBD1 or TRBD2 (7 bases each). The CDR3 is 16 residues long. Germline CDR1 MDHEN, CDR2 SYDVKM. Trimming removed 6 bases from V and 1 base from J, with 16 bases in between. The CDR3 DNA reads TGTGCCAGCAGATCCACAGGGGAGGGGTCCTACAATGAGCAGTTCTTC. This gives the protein CASRSTGEGSYNEQFF.

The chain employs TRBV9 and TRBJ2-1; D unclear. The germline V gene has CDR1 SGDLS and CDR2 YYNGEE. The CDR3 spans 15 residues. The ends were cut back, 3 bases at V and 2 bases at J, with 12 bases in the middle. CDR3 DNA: TGTGCCAGCAGCGGTGCCCCGGGCCCCTACAATGAGCAGTTCTTC. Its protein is CASSGAPGPYNEQFF.

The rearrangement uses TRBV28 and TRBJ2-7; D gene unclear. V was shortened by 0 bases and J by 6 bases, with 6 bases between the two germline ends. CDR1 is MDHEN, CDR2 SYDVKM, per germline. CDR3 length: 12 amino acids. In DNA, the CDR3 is TGTGCCAGCAGTTTATGGGGCCGCGAGCAGTACGTC. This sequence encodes CASSLWGREQYV.

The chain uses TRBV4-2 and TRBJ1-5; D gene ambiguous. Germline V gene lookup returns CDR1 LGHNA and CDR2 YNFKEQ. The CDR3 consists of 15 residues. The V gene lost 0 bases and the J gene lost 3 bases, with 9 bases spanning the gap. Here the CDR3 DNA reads TGTGCCAGCAGCCAAGATGCCAGCCTCAATCAGCCCCAGCATTTT. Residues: CASSQDASLNQPQHF.

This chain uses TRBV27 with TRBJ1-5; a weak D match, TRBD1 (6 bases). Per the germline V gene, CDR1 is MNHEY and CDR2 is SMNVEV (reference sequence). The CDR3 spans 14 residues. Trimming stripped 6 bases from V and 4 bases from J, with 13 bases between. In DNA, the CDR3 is TGTGCCAGCAGCCCGAGGGGGGGAAATCAGCCCCAGCATTTT. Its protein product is CASSPRGGNQPQHF.

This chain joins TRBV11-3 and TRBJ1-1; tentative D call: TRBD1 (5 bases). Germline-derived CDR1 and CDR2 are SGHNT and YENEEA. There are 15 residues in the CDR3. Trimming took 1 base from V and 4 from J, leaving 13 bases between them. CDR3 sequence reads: CASSLGGGSSTEAFF. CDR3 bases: TGTGCCAGCAGCTTAGGGGGGGGGAGCAGCACTGAAGCTTTCTTT.

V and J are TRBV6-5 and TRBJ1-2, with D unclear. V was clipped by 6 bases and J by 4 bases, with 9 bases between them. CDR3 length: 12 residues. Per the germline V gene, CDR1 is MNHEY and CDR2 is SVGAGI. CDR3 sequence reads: CASSPGVYGYTF. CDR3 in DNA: TGTGCCAGCAGCCCCGGGGTCTATGGCTACACCTTC.

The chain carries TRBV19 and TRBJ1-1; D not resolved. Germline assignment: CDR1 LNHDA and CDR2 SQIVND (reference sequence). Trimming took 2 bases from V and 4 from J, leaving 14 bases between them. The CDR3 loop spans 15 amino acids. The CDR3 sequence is CASSIWPDSRTEAFF. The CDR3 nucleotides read TGTGCCAGTAGTATATGGCCCGATTCCCGCACTGAAGCTTTCTTT.

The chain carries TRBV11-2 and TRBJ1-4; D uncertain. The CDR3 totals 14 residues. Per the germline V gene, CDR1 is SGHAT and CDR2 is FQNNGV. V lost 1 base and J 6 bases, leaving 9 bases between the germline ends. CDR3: CASSLGAAYEKLFF. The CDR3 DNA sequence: TGTGCCAGCAGCTTAGGGGCAGCGTATGAAAAACTGTTTTTT.

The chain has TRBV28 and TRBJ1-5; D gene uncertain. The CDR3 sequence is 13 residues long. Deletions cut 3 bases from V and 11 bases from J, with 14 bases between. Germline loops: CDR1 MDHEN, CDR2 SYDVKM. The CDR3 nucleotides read TGTGCCAGCAGTTTCCGGTCTCTAGTTGCCCAGCATTTT. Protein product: CASSFRSLVAQHF.

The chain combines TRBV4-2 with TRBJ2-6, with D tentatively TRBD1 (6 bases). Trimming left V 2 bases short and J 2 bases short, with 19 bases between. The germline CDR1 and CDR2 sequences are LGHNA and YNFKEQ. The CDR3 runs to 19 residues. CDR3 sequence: CASSQRTATWSTGANVLTF. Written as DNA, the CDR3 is TGTGCCAGCAGCCAACGGACAGCGACTTGGAGTACTGGGGCCAACGTCCTGACTTTC.

The CDR3 sequence: CASSLVGQLTDTQYF. The CDR3 DNA reads TGTGCCAGCAGCTTAGTGGGACAGCTCACAGATACGCAGTATTTT. The chain employs TRBV11-2 and TRBJ2-3; 7 bases agree with TRBD1. Losses at the gene ends were 1 base for V and 2 bases for J; bases not matched to a gene: 3. The CDR3 loop spans 15 amino acids. Germline CDR1 SGHAT, CDR2 FQNNGV.

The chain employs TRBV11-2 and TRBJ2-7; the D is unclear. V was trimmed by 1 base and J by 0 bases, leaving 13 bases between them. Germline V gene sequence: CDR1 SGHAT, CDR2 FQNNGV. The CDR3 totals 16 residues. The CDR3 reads CASSLGVGSPSYEQYF. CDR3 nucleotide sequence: TGTGCCAGCAGCTTAGGGGTGGGTTCTCCCTCCTACGAGCAGTACTTC.

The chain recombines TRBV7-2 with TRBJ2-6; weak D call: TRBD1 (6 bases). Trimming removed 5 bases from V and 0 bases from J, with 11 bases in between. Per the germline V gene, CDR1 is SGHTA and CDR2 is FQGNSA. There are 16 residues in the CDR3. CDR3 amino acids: CASSPQGHSGANVLTF. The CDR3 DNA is TGTGCCAGCAGCCCGCAGGGACACTCTGGGGCCAACGTCCTGACTTTC.

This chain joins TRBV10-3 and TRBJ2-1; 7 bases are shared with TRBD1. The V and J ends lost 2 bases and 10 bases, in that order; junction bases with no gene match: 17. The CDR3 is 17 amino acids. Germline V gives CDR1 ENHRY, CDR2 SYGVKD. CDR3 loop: CAISEPYDRVTVKEQFF. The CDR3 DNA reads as TGTGCCATCAGTGAGCCCTACGACAGGGTAACAGTCAAGGAGCAGTTCTTC.

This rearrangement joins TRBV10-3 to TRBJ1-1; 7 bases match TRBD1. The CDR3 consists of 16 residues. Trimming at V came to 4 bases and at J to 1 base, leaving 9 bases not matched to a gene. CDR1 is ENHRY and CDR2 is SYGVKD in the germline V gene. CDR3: CAISGTYSGGNTEAFF. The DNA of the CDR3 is TGTGCCATCAGTGGAACATACTCAGGGGGGAACACTGAAGCTTTCTTT.

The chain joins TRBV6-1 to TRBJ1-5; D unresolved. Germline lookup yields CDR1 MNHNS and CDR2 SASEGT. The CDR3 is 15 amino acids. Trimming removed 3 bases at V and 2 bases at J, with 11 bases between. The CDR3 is CASSDRTGGNQPQHF. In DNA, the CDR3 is TGTGCCAGCAGTGACAGGACTGGGGGCAATCAGCCCCAGCATTTT.

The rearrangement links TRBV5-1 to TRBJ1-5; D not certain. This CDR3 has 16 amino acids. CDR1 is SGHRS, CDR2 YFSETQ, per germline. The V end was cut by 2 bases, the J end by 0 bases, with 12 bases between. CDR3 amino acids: CASSFQALDSNQPQHF. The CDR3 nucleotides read TGCGCCAGCAGCTTTCAGGCTCTGGATAGCAATCAGCCCCAGCATTTT.

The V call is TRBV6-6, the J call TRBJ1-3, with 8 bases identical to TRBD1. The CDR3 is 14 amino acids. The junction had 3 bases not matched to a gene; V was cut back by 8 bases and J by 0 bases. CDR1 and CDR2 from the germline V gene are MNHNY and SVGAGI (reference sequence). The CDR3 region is CASVTGGSGNTIYF. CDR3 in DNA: TGTGCCAGCGTTACAGGGGGCTCTGGAAACACCATATATTTT.

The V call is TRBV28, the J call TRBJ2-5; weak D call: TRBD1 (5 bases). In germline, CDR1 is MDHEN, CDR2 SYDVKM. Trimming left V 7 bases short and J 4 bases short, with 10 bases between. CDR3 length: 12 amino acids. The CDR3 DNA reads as TGTGCCAGCAACAGGCCAGTAGAGACCCAGTACTTC. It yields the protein CASNRPVETQYF.

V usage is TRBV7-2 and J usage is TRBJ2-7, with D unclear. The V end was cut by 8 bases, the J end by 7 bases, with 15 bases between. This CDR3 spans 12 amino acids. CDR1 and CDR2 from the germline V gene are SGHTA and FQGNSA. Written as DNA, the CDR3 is TGTGCCAGCGGCGTACAAATGGGAGAGCAGTACGTC. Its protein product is CASGVQMGEQYV.

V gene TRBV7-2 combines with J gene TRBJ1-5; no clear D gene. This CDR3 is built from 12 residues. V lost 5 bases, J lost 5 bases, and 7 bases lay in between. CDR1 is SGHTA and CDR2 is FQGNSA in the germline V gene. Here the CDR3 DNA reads TGTGCCAGCAGCGAACAATATCAGCCCCAGCATTTT. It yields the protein CASSEQYQPQHF. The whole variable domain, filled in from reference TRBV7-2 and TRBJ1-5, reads GAGVSQSPSNKVTEKGKDVELRCDPISGHTALYWYRQSLGQGLEFLIYFQGNSAPDKSGLPSDRFSAERTGGSVSTLTIQRTQQEDSAVYLCASSEQYQPQHFGDGTRLSIL.

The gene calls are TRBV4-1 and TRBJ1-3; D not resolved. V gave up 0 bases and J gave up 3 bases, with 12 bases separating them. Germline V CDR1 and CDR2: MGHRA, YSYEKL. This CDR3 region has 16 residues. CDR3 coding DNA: TGCGCCAGCAGCCAAGATATAAGGGCCAGTGGAAACACCATATATTTT. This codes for CASSQDIRASGNTIYF.

This CDR3 reads CASSTTGKGNSPLHF. DNA of the CDR3: TGTGCCAGTAGTACGACAGGGAAGGGTAATTCACCCCTCCACTTT. V is TRBV19 and J is TRBJ1-6, with TRBD1 matching over 7 bases. V shed 4 bases, J shed 6 bases, and the junction held 6 bases outside the gene matches. CDR1 is LNHDA and CDR2 is SQIVND in the germline V gene (reference sequence). This CDR3 region has 15 residues. Looking up the rest from reference TRBV19 and TRBJ1-6 gives the full variable domain: DGGITQSPKYLFRKEGQNVTLSCEQNLNHDAMYWYRQDPGQGLRLIYYSQIVNDFQKGDIAEGYSVSREKKESFPLTVTSAQKNPTAFYLCASSTTGKGNSPLHFGNGTRLTVT.

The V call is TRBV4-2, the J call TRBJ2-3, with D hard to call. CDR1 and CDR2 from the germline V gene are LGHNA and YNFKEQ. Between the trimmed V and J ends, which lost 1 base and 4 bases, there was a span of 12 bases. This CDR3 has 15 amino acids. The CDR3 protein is CASSQGNYLSDTQYF. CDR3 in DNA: TGTGCCAGCAGCCAAGGAAACTACCTCTCAGATACGCAGTATTTT.

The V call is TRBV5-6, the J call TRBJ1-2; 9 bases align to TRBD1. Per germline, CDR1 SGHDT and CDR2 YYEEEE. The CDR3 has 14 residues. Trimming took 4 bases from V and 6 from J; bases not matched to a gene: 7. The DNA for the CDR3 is TGTGCCAGCAGCACGGGACAGGGTGTAGATGGCTACACCTTC. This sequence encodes CASSTGQGVDGYTF.